This T cell receptor (beta chain) was captured in a study of OX40 agonist ivuxolimab in advanced cancers. Across the study: The study treated patients with ivuxolimab, an agonistic anti-OX40 (CD134) antibody. Study observations and caveats: Doses of 0.1 to 3.0 mg/kg were accompanied by clonal expansion of CD4+ and CD8+ blood T cells by week 6.

Some clones are missing from TCRdb's copy, which holds only in-frame ones; the method was immunoSEQ multiplex PCR. Of roughly 9,800 clones in the sample, approximately 63% were seen once. About this clone: The antigen is not known.

The germline V gene has CDR1 MNHEY and CDR2 SMNVEV (reference sequence). Trimming took 4 bases from V and 6 from J, leaving 13 bases between them. The CDR3 is 14 residues long. The sequence came from an adult with an advanced solid tumor such as melanoma, head and neck, liver or kidney cancer. V and J are TRBV27 and TRBJ1-5; perhaps TRBD1 as D (6 bases). This sample comprised CD4+ or CD8+ T cells sorted from blood, obtained in a trial of the OX40 agonist ivuxolimab. CDR3 in amino acids: CASSYQGLGQPQHF. CDR3 nucleotide sequence: TGTGCCAGCAGTTACCAGGGGCTCGGTCAGCCCCAGCATTTT.